This T cell receptor beta chain comes out of a study of OX40 agonist ivuxolimab in advanced cancers. Study-level findings and limits: Expanded clones were, on average, more numerous among CD8+ T cells than CD4+.

V shed 2 bases, J shed 6 bases, and the junction held 7 bases outside the gene matches. CDR1 is MGHDK and CDR2 is SYGVNS in the germline V gene. The CDR3 loop spans 14 amino acids. Method: immunoSEQ multiplex PCR; TCRdb's copy keeps in-frame clones and lacks some. The repertoire has some 90,000 clones, over 75% of them found once; the top ten carry approximately 0.3%. This clone was detected only once. Antigen unknown. The source was CD4+ or CD8+ T cells sorted from blood, collected in a trial of the OX40 agonist ivuxolimab. This TCR was sampled from an adult with an advanced solid tumor such as melanoma, head and neck, liver or kidney cancer. This chain links TRBV25-1 with TRBJ2-7; 7 bases fit TRBD2. CDR3 loop: CASSEPWEGSEQYF. The CDR3 bases are TGTGCCAGCAGTGAACCCTGGGAGGGAAGCGAGCAGTACTTC.